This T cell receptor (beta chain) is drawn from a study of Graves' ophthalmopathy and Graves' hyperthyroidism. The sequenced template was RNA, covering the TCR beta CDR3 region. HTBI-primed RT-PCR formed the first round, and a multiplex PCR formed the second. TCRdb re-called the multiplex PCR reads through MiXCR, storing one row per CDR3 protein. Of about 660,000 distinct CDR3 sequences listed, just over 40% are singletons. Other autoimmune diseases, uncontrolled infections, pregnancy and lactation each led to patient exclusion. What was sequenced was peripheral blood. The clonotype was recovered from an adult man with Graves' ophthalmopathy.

The CDR3 reads CSRITENTEAFF. The CDR3 DNA reads as TGCAGCAGGATCACAGAGAACACTGAAGCTTTCTTT. The chain is built from TRBV29-1 and TRBJ1-1; no clear D. The germline gives CDR1 SQVTM, CDR2 ANQGSEA. V was trimmed by 8 bases and J by 1 base, leaving 11 bases between them. CDR3 length: 12 residues.